The sequence of this TCR beta chain was determined in a study of blood T cells in healthy people across ages. CDR1 is LGHDT, CDR2 YNNKEL, per germline (reference sequence). Germline trimming cut 4 bases from V and 6 bases from J; bases unmatched to any gene: 8. The CDR3 loop spans 16 amino acids. A second PCR, run for about 7 to 11 cycles, used a sample-barcoded 5' primer plus a J-beta primer mix. TCRdb ran MiXCR on the 5' RACE reads and lists one entry per CDR3 protein. The repertoire holds approximately 1.5 million distinct CDR3 sequences, 35% to 45% seen once, with about 3.8% in the top ten. Ranging in age from roughly 6 to 95, the donors were healthy Caucasian individuals from Russia. A remark on this clonotype: Antigen unknown.

Study observations and caveats: It was held that diversity estimates obtained from one million T cells represented underestimates. Strong correlation linked observed beta diversity and percent naive T cells. Whereas aged donors had fewer naive CD4+ cells, long-lived donors had more of them and higher diversity.

The clonotype originates from a young woman in good health. This chain uses TRBV3-1 with TRBJ2-1; 11 bases agree with TRBD2. The sequencing input was blood. DNA for the CDR3: TGTGCCAGCAGCCTATTAGCGGGAGGGCTATCCAATGAGCAGTTCTTC. Translated: CASSLLAGGLSNEQFF.